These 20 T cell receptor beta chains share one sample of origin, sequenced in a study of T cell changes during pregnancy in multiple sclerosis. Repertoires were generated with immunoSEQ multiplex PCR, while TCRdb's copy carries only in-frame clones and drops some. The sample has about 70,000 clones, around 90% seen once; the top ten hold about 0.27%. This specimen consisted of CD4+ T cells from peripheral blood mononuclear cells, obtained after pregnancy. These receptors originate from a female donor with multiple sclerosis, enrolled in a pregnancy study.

This CDR3 is CASSSAGPGRAGELFF. DNA of the CDR3: TGTGCCAGCAGTTCGGCCGGCCCCGGCAGGGCCGGGGAGCTGTTTTTT. The V gene is TRBV7-7, the J gene TRBJ2-2; the D gene is possibly TRBD1 (5 bases). The CDR3 is 16 residues long. Trimming took off 6 bases at V and 6 bases at J, with 20 bases between the two ends. Germline values: CDR1 SSHAT, CDR2 FNYEAQ (reference sequence).

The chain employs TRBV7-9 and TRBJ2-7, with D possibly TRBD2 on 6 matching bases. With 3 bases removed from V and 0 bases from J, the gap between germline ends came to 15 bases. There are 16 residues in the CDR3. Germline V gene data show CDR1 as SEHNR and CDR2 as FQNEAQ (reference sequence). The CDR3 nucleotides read TGTGCCAGCAGCTTCGAGGGAGGTCTCTACTCCTACGAGCAGTACTTC. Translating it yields CASSFEGGLYSYEQYF.

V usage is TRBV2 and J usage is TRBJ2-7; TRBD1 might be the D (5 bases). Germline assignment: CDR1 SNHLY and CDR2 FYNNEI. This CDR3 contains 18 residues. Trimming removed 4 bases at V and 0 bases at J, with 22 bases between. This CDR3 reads CASSVPRPLSRDSYEQYF. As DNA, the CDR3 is TGTGCCAGCAGTGTGCCTCGACCCCTGAGCAGGGACTCCTACGAGCAGTACTTC.

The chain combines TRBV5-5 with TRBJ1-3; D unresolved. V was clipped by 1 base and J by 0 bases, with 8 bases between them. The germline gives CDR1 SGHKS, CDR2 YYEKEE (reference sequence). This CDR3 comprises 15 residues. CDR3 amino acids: CASSLRRSSGNTIYF. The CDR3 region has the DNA TGTGCCAGCAGCTTGCGGCGGAGCTCTGGAAACACCATATATTTT.

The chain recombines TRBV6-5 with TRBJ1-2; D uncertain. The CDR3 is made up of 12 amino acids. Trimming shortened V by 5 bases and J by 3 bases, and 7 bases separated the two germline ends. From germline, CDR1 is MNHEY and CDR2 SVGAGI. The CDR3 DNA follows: TGTGCCAGCAGTGCCCGCGACTATGGCTACACCTTC. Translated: CASSARDYGYTF.

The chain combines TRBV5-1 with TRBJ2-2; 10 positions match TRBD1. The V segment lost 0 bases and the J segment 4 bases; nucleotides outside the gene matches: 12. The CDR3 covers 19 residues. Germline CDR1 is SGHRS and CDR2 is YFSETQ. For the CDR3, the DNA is TGCGCCAGCAGCTTGGGTACCGGGACAGGGGTCGGTCTCACCGGGGAGCTGTTTTTT. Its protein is CASSLGTGTGVGLTGELFF. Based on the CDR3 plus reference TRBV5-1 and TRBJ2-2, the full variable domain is KAGVTQTPRYLIKTRGQQVTLSCSPISGHRSVSWYQQTPGQGLQFLFEYFSETQRNKGNFPGRFSGRQFSNSRSEMNVSTLELGDSALYLCASSLGTGTGVGLTGELFFGEGSRLTVL.

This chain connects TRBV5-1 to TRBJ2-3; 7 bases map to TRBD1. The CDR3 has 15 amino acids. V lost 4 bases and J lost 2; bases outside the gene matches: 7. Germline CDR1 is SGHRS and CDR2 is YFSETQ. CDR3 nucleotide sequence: TGCGCCAGCAGCAGGAGACAGGGACCCACAGATACGCAGTATTTT. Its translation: CASSRRQGPTDTQYF.

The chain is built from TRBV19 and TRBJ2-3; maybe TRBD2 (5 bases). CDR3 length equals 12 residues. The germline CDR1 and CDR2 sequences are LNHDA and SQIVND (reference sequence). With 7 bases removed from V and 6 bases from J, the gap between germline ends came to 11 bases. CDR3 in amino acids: CASKGSRDTQYF. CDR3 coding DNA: TGTGCCAGTAAAGGGAGCAGGGATACGCAGTATTTT.

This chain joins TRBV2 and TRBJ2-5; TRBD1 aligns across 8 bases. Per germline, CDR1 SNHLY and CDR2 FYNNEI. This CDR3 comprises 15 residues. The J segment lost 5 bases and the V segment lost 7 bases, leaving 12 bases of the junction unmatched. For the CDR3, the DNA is TGTGCCAGCACTTTAGGACAGGGTACATGGGAGACCCAGTACTTC. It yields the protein CASTLGQGTWETQYF.

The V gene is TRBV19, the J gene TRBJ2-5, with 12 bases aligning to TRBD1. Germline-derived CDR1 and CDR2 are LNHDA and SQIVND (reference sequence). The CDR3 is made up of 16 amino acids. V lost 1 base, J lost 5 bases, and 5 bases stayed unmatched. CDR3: CASSIVPGQGAETQYF. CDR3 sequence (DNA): TGTGCCAGTAGTATAGTCCCGGGACAGGGGGCGGAGACCCAGTACTTC.

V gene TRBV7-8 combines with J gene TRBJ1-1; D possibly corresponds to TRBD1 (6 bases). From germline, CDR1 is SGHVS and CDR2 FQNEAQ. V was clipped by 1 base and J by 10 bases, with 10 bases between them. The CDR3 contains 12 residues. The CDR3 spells CASSLGEGGAFF. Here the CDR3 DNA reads TGTGCCAGCAGCTTAGGGGAGGGGGGAGCTTTCTTT. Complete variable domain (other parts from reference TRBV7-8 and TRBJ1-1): GAGVSQSPRYKVAKRGQDVALRCDPISGHVSLFWYQQALGQGPEFLTYFQNEAQLDKSGLPSDRFFAERPEGSVSTLKIQRTQQEDSAVYLCASSLGEGGAFFGQGTRLTVV.

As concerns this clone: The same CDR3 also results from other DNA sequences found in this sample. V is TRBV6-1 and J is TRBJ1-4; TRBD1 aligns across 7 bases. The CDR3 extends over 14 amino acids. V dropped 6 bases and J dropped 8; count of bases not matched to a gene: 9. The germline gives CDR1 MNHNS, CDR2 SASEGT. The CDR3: CASSPGGRREKLFF. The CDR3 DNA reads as TGTGCCAGCAGCCCAGGGGGTCGACGAGAAAAACTGTTTTTT.

In DNA, the CDR3 is TGTGCCAGTAGTATCCCGGGGGGCACCTACGAGCAGTACTTC. Translating gives CASSIPGGTYEQYF. V and J are TRBV19 and TRBJ2-7; tentative D call: TRBD2 (7 bases). Germline CDR1 and CDR2: LNHDA and SQIVND (reference sequence). Trimming left V 3 bases short and J 2 bases short, with 11 bases between. The CDR3 spans 14 residues.

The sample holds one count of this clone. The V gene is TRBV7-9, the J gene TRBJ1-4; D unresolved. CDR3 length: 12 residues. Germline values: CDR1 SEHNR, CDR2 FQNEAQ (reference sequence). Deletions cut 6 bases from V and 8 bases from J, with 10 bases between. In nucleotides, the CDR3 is TGTGCCAGCAGTTCATACTTGGAAAAACTGTTTTTT. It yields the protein CASSSYLEKLFF.

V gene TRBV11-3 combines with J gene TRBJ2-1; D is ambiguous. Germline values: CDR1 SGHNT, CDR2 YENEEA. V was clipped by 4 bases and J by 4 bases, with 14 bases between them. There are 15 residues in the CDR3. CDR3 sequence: CASSSSLGSYNEQFF. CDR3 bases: TGTGCCAGCAGCTCCTCCCTGGGCAGTTACAATGAGCAGTTCTTC.

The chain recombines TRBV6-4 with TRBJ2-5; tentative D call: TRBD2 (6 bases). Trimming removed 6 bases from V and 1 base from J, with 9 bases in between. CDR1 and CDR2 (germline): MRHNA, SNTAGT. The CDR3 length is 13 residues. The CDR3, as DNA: TGTGCCAGCAGCCGGGACTCCCAAGAGACCCAGTACTTC. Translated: CASSRDSQETQYF.

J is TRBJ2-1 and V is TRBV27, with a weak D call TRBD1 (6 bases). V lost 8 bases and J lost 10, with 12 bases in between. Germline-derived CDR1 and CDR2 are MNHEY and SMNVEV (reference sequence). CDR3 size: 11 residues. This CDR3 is CASSQGYEQFF. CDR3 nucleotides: TGTGCCAGCTCGCAGGGGTACGAGCAGTTCTTC.

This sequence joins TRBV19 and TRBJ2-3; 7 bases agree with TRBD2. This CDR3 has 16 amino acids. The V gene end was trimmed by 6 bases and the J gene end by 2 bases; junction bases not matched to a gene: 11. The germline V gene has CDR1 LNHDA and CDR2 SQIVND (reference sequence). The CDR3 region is CASRDLGRAATDTQYF. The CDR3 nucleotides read TGTGCCAGTAGAGATCTGGGGAGGGCCGCCACAGATACGCAGTATTTT. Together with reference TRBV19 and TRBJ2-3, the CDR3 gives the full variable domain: DGGITQSPKYLFRKEGQNVTLSCEQNLNHDAMYWYRQDPGQGLRLIYYSQIVNDFQKGDIAEGYSVSREKKESFPLTVTSAQKNPTAFYLCASRDLGRAATDTQYFGPGTRLTVL.

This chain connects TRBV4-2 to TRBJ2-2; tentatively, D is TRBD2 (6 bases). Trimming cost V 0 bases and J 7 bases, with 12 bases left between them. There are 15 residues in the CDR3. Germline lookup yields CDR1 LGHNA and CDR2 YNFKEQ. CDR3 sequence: CASSQESGRNGELFF. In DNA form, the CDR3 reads TGTGCCAGCAGCCAAGAAAGCGGGCGTAACGGGGAGCTGTTTTTT.

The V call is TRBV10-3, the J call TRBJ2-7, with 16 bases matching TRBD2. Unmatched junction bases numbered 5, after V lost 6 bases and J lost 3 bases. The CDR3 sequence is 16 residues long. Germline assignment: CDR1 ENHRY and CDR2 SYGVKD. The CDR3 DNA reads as TGTGCCATCAGCTCGGGACTAGCGGGAGGGCTCTACGAGCAGTACTTC. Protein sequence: CAISSGLAGGLYEQYF.